Each of the 10 T cell receptor beta chains below was sequenced from the same sample in a study of T cells in Graves' hyperthyroidism and ophthalmopathy. RNA transcripts provided the source from which TCR beta CDR3 regions were amplified. Researchers ran a first-round RT-PCR on the TCR CDR3 using the HTBI primer set. TCRdb ran MiXCR on the multiplex PCR reads and lists one entry per CDR3 protein. The table has hundreds of thousands of distinct CDR3 sequences, 13% to 15% seen once. Material: blood. The origin of the receptors is a woman younger than 35 with Graves' hyperthyroidism.

Concerning this clonotype itself: A read error may be the cause here, since a much bigger clone is one base away. V usage is TRBV27 and J usage is TRBJ2-2; D might be TRBD2 (5 bases). The length of the CDR3 is 13 residues. Germline V CDR1 and CDR2: MNHEY, SMNVEV (reference sequence). The CDR3 protein is CASSGRGTGEPFF. CDR3 DNA sequence: TGTGCCAGCAGTGGCCGAGGTACCGGGGAGCCGTTTTTT.

This rearrangement joins TRBV9 to TRBJ2-1, with a possible D match to TRBD1 (6 bases). V shed 7 bases and J shed 5 bases, with 22 bases lying between them. The CDR3 extends over 16 amino acids. CDR1 and CDR2 (germline): SGDLS, YYNGEE. The CDR3 spells CASDGMGQGSHNEQFF. The CDR3 bases are TGTGCCAGCGATGGGATGGGGCAGGGGTCGCACAATGAGCAGTTCTTC.

Worth noting for this clonotype: Compared with germline, one end of the junction differs, possibly owing to a read error. The CDR3 is CGARGRLDFTGELFF. The CDR3 DNA sequence: TGCGGTGCTAGGGGACGACTAGACTTCACCGGGGAGCTGTTTTTT. The rearrangement uses TRBV20-1 and TRBJ2-2; maybe TRBD2 (6 bases). The CDR3 spans 15 residues. CDR1 and CDR2 from the germline V gene are DFQATT and SNEGSKA (reference sequence).

The chain recombines TRBV19 with TRBJ2-2; D is possibly TRBD1 or TRBD2 (5 bases each). This CDR3 is 14 amino acids long. Germline V gene lookup returns CDR1 LNHDA and CDR2 SQIVND (reference sequence). V lost 8 bases and J lost 1, with 11 bases in between. The CDR3 here is CASRRGMNTGELFF. In DNA form, the CDR3 reads TGTGCCAGTCGCCGGGGCATGAACACCGGGGAGCTGTTTTTT.

In this sample, this clonotype turned up a few times. The chain links TRBV24-1 to TRBJ2-5, with D possibly matching TRBD1 (5 bases). The CDR3 has 14 residues. The germline V and J ends were trimmed by 4 bases and 4 bases, with 12 bases remaining between them. The V gene's germline CDR1 is KGHDR and CDR2 SFDVKD. The CDR3 reads CATSELDSGETQYF. CDR3 DNA: TGTGCCACCAGTGAATTAGACAGTGGAGAGACCCAGTACTTC.

This clonotype was picked up a small number of times. The rearrangement uses TRBV27 and TRBJ2-4; D remains unclear. Trimming took 6 bases from V and 2 from J, leaving 14 bases between them. CDR3 length: 15 amino acids. Germline V lookup: CDR1 MNHEY, CDR2 SMNVEV (reference sequence). CDR3 sequence: CASSRSLGTKNIQYF. CDR3 bases: TGTGCCAGCAGCAGGAGCCTAGGGACCAAAAACATTCAGTACTTC.

Ten or more counts support this clonotype. The V gene is TRBV6-1, the J gene TRBJ2-3; the match to TRBD2 covers 10 bases. Looked up from germline, CDR1 is MNHNS and CDR2 is SASEGT. The CDR3 has 16 residues. V lost 6 bases, J lost 1 base, and 7 bases stayed unmatched. As DNA, the CDR3 is TGTGCCAGCAGAAAAGCGGGGGGGGACGGCACAGATACGCAGTATTTT. Translating it yields CASRKAGGDGTDTQYF.

This clonotype was counted a few times. The CDR3 sequence: CASSIGGRFAYEQYF. The CDR3 nucleotides read TGTGCCAGTAGTATAGGCGGGAGGTTCGCCTACGAGCAGTACTTC. The chain uses TRBV19 and TRBJ2-7; TRBD2 matches 8 bases. V was pared by 1 base and J by 2 bases, with 4 bases of the junction left unmatched. There are 15 residues in the CDR3. The V gene's germline CDR1 is LNHDA and CDR2 SQIVND (reference sequence).

This clonotype was detected many times. V gene TRBV24-1 combines with J gene TRBJ1-5; the D is unclear. Germline lookup yields CDR1 KGHDR and CDR2 SFDVKD. V gave up 2 bases and J gave up 2 bases, with 12 bases separating them. CDR3 length: 16 amino acids. CDR3 loop: CATSDSWAGGNQPQHF. CDR3 DNA: TGTGCCACCAGTGATTCGTGGGCGGGCGGCAATCAGCCCCAGCATTTT.

The chain has TRBV30 and TRBJ2-7, with D tentatively TRBD1 (5 bases). Trimming removed 5 bases at V and 7 bases at J, with 15 bases between. This CDR3 is built from 12 residues. Per the germline V gene, CDR1 is GTSNPN and CDR2 is SVGIG (reference sequence). The CDR3 is CAWDSAAEEQYF. The CDR3 DNA reads as TGTGCCTGGGACAGTGCTGCTGAAGAGCAGTACTTC.